One sample yielded the 3 T cell receptor beta chains listed below, sequenced in a study of OX40 agonist ivuxolimab in advanced cancers. The method was immunoSEQ multiplex PCR; TCRdb's version includes in-frame clones alone and lacks a portion of them. The table lists roughly 50,000 clones, roughly nine tenths of them singletons. Specimen: CD4+ or CD8+ T cells sorted from blood, collected in a trial of the OX40 agonist ivuxolimab. These TCRs come from an adult with an advanced solid tumor such as melanoma, head and neck, liver or kidney cancer.

This clone occurred once. The chain has TRBV11-3 and TRBJ2-1; D unclear. Germline values: CDR1 SGHNT, CDR2 YENEEA. The CDR3 is made up of 14 amino acids. The germline V and J ends were trimmed by 4 bases and 5 bases, with 12 bases remaining between them. The chain's CDR3 is CASSSYQNNNEQFF. The DNA of the CDR3 is TGTGCCAGCAGCTCATATCAAAATAACAATGAGCAGTTCTTC.

The chain uses TRBV5-5 and TRBJ2-7, with TRBD2 matching 11 bases. J lost 6 bases, V lost 4 bases, and 6 bases had no gene match. Germline V gene data show CDR1 as SGHKS and CDR2 as YYEKEE (reference sequence). This CDR3 has 14 residues. The CDR3 region is CASSPGLAVGEQYF. DNA of the CDR3: TGTGCCAGCAGCCCGGGACTAGCGGTGGGCGAGCAGTACTTC.

This clone has just one count. The chain links TRBV4-1 to TRBJ1-5; possibly TRBD1 for D (5 bases). CDR3 length equals 15 residues. V lost 1 base, J lost 2 bases, and 9 bases lay in between. Germline V gene sequence: CDR1 MGHRA, CDR2 YSYEKL. As DNA, the CDR3 is TGCGCCAGCAGCCAAGCAGGGATCGGCAATCAGCCCCAGCATTTT. Amino acid sequence: CASSQAGIGNQPQHF.